The 20 T cell receptor beta chains below were found in one sample sequenced in a study of Ad26.COV2.S vaccination and SARS-CoV-2 variants. Treatment described: roughly 19 received Ad26.COV2.S at low or high dose, single or two shots; five or six received placebo; per-sample allocation not given. On day 63 after the first injection, vaccine and placebo recipients gave samples. Profiled with immunoSEQ multiplex PCR; TCRdb holds only in-frame clones, not every one. The top ten hold around 1.8% of the sample, which has around 450,000 clones, 70% to 90% seen once. The source was peripheral blood, collected in a trial of Ad26.COV2.S vaccine versus placebo. These receptors were taken from a person between 18 and 60 years old who received the Ad26.COV2.S COVID-19 vaccine or a placebo.

The V call is TRBV11-2, the J call TRBJ1-2; possible D gene TRBD1, 6 bases. The CDR3 is 17 amino acids. V lost 0 bases and J 0 bases, leaving 14 bases between the germline ends. Germline V gives CDR1 SGHAT, CDR2 FQNNGV. CDR3 protein: CASSLDTGPSTNYGYTF. The CDR3, as DNA: TGTGCCAGCAGCTTAGACACAGGGCCCAGCACTAACTATGGCTACACCTTC.

J is TRBJ2-1 and V is TRBV7-9, with 8 nucleotides matching TRBD2. Germline loops: CDR1 SEHNR, CDR2 FQNEAQ (reference sequence). The V segment lost 2 bases and the J segment 5 bases; nucleotides outside the gene matches: 5. This CDR3 contains 15 residues. The chain's CDR3 is CASSLRLASDNEQFF. The CDR3 DNA reads as TGTGCCAGCAGCTTACGACTAGCGAGTGACAATGAGCAGTTCTTC.

This clone showed up just once. Other nucleotide sequences in the sample specify the same CDR3. V and J are TRBV4-2 and TRBJ2-3; perhaps TRBD2 as D (5 bases). Between the trimmed V and J ends, which lost 1 base and 4 bases, there was a span of 6 bases. The CDR3 is made up of 13 amino acids. Germline lookup yields CDR1 LGHNA and CDR2 YNFKEQ. The CDR3 region has the DNA TGTGCCAGCAGCCAAGGAGGGTCAGATACGCAGTATTTT. This sequence encodes CASSQGGSDTQYF.

The chain has TRBV6-2 or TRBV6-3 and TRBJ2-7, with D unresolved. Germline lookup yields CDR1 MNHEY and CDR2 SVGEGT. The CDR3 totals 14 residues. The ends were cut back, 2 bases at V and 6 bases at J, with 14 bases in the middle. The chain's CDR3 is CASSYAASGSEQYF. The CDR3 coding sequence is TGTGCCAGCAGTTACGCCGCGTCAGGTTCCGAGCAGTACTTC.

The chain combines TRBV30 with TRBJ2-1; TRBD2 aligns across 7 bases. The germline gives CDR1 GTSNPN, CDR2 SVGIG (reference sequence). The ends lost 3 bases at V and 8 bases at J; junction bases unmatched: 13. This CDR3 is 15 amino acids long. The CDR3 protein is CAWRDTSVGLYEQFF. The DNA of the CDR3 is TGTGCCTGGAGAGATACTAGCGTTGGGTTGTATGAGCAGTTCTTC.

This CDR3 is CATSRDWATNQPQHF. CDR3 DNA sequence: TGTGCCACCAGCAGAGATTGGGCAACAAATCAGCCCCAGCATTTT. The genes are TRBV15 and TRBJ1-5; D gene uncertain. V lost 0 bases to trimming and J lost 4 bases, with 10 bases between them. Looked up from germline, CDR1 is LNHNV and CDR2 is YYDKDF (reference sequence). This CDR3 is built from 15 residues.

The chain couples TRBV3-1 (or the pseudogene TRBV3-2) to TRBJ2-5; no clear D. CDR1 is LGHDT and CDR2 is YNNKEL in the germline V gene (reference sequence). V was trimmed by 0 bases and J by 5 bases, leaving 7 bases between them. The CDR3 length is 13 residues. The CDR3 coding sequence is TGTGCCAGCAGCCAAGAGGGCACTGAGACCCAGTACTTC. It translates to CASSQEGTETQYF.

The chain has TRBV28 and TRBJ1-5, with unresolved D. The V end lost 3 bases, the J end lost 11 bases, and 8 bases lay between the germline ends. Looked up from germline, CDR1 is MDHEN and CDR2 is SYDVKM. The CDR3 extends over 11 amino acids. CDR3 DNA sequence: TGTGCCAGCAGTTTTCGTGAGTCCCAGCATTTT. Residues: CASSFRESQHF.

This sequence joins TRBV5-6 and TRBJ2-2; D unresolved. V lost 0 bases and J 2 bases, leaving 14 bases between the germline ends. Germline CDR1 is SGHDT and CDR2 is YYEEEE. The CDR3 is made up of 17 amino acids. The CDR3 spells CASSLADQAGNTGELFF. For the CDR3, the DNA is TGTGCCAGCAGCTTGGCCGACCAAGCTGGAAACACCGGGGAGCTGTTTTTT.

This clone was found a few times. This chain joins TRBV9 and TRBJ2-2; D gene unclear. CDR3 size: 12 residues. Trimming removed 4 bases from V and 6 bases from J, with 7 bases in between. Germline CDR1 reads SGDLS; CDR2 reads YYNGEE. CDR3 loop: CASSPGAGELFF. The CDR3 DNA follows: TGTGCCAGCAGCCCCGGCGCCGGGGAGCTGTTTTTT.

The chain couples TRBV19 to TRBJ1-2; TRBD1 might be the D (5 bases). V lost 10 bases, J lost 5 bases, and 14 bases lay in between. There are 12 residues in the CDR3. Per germline, CDR1 LNHDA and CDR2 SQIVND (reference sequence). The CDR3 DNA sequence: TGTGCCACCCTTGTGGGGGTATATGGCTACACCTTC. Protein sequence: CATLVGVYGYTF.

V gene TRBV4-2 combines with J gene TRBJ2-7; 7 bases are shared with TRBD1. The CDR3 runs 15 residues. Germline V CDR1 and CDR2: LGHNA, YNFKEQ. V trimming: 4 bases; J trimming: 3 bases; junction bases outside the gene matches: 9. CDR3 region: CASSPRQGDLYEQYF. The CDR3 DNA sequence: TGTGCCAGCAGCCCAAGACAGGGTGACCTCTACGAGCAGTACTTC.

Concerning this clone: Mismatch with germline at one junction end may stem from a read error. The chain employs TRBV18 and TRBJ2-1, with TRBD2 identical over 9 bases. The CDR3 contains 19 residues. Germline CDR1 reads KGHSH; CDR2 reads LQKENI. DNA of the CDR3: TGTGCCAGCTCCCCACTTTCCGTAGCGGGAGTAGGCTCCTACAATGAGCAGTTCTTC. This sequence encodes CASSPLSVAGVGSYNEQFF.

The chain recombines TRBV7-6 with TRBJ2-5; D unresolved. The CDR3 has 13 amino acids. Trimming pared 1 base from V and 6 bases from J, leaving 9 bases between. The V gene's germline CDR1 is SGHVS and CDR2 FNYEAQ. The CDR3 DNA reads as TGTGCCAGCAGCTTAGATTCCATAAAGACCCAGTACTTC. This gives the protein CASSLDSIKTQYF. Full variable domain (missing parts from reference TRBV7-6 and TRBJ2-5): GAGVSQSPRYKVTKRGQDVALRCDPISGHVSLYWYRQALGQGPEFLTYFNYEAQQDKSGLPNDRFSAERPEGSISTLTIQRTEQRDSAMYRCASSLDSIKTQYFGPGTRLLVL.

This chain uses TRBV23-1 with TRBJ1-2; D gene ambiguous. TRBV23-1 is designated an ORF whose function remains uncertain. The CDR3 is 12 amino acids. V shed 9 bases and J shed 4 bases, with 12 bases lying between them. The DNA for the CDR3 is TGCGCCAGTAAGACACTGTTCTATGGCTACACCTTC. It codes for CASKTLFYGYTF.

This clone was observed a few times. The gene calls are TRBV6-2 or TRBV6-3 and TRBJ1-2, with D unresolved. V lost 2 bases and J 2 bases, leaving 27 bases between the germline ends. From germline, CDR1 is MNHEY and CDR2 SVGEGT. The CDR3 spans 20 residues. CDR3 loop: CASSYQRGEPFSFLNYGYTF. The CDR3 DNA follows: TGTGCCAGCAGTTACCAGCGCGGGGAGCCCTTCAGCTTCCTAAACTATGGCTACACCTTC.

The rearrangement joins TRBV12-3 or TRBV12-4 to TRBJ2-2, with 8 bases fitting TRBD1. The CDR3 totals 13 residues. J gave up 5 bases and V 8 bases, and 4 bases lay outside the gene matches. DNA of the CDR3: TGTGCCAGCGGGACAGGCCCGACCGGGGAGCTGTTTTTT. Its translation: CASGTGPTGELFF.

The chain employs TRBV2 and TRBJ2-3, with D tentatively TRBD2 (6 bases). Trimming left V 8 bases short and J 3 bases short, with 15 bases between. The CDR3 loop spans 14 amino acids. Germline lookup yields CDR1 SNHLY and CDR2 FYNNEI. The CDR3 loop reads CASEVGGLTDTQYF. The CDR3 nucleotides are TGTGCCAGCGAGGTCGGAGGGTTGACAGATACGCAGTATTTT. Full variable domain (missing parts from reference TRBV2 and TRBJ2-3): EPEVTQTPSHQVTQMGQEVILRCVPISNHLYFYWYRQILGQKVEFLVSFYNNEISEKSEIFDDQFSVERPDGSNFTLKIRSTKLEDSAMYFCASEVGGLTDTQYFGPGTRLTVL.

This clone was observed once. The V gene is TRBV7-3, the J gene TRBJ2-3, with no clear D. The CDR3 consists of 13 residues. V was clipped by 3 bases and J by 7 bases, with 11 bases between them. Germline CDR1 SGHTA, CDR2 FQGTGA. In DNA form, the CDR3 reads TGTGCCAGCAGCTTCGGACCAGACAATACGCAGTATTTT. This sequence encodes CASSFGPDNTQYF.

CDR3 DNA: TGTGCCAGCACAACTCGGACAGGGTTCGGAAACACCGGGGAGCTGTTTTTT. Protein product: CASTTRTGFGNTGELFF. The genes are TRBV18 and TRBJ2-2; 8 nucleotides agree with TRBD1. The V gene's germline CDR1 is KGHSH and CDR2 LQKENI. The V gene end was trimmed by 8 bases and the J gene end by 2 bases; junction bases not matched to a gene: 13. The CDR3 is 17 residues long. Combining the CDR3 with reference TRBV18 and TRBJ2-2 gives the whole variable domain NAGVMQNPRHLVRRRGQEARLRCSPMKGHSHVYWYRQLPEEGLKFMVYLQKENIIDESGMPKERFSAEFPKEGPSILRIQQVVRGDSAAYFCASTTRTGFGNTGELFFGEGSRLTVL.